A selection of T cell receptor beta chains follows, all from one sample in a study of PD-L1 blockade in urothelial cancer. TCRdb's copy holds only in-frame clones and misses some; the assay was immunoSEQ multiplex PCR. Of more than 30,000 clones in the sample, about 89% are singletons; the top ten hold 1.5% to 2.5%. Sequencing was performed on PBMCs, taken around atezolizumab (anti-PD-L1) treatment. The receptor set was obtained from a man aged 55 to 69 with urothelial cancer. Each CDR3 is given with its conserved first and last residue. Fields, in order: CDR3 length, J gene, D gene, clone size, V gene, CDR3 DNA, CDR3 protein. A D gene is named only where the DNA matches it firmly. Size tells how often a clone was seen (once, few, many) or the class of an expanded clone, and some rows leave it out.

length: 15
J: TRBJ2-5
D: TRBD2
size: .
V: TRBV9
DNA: TGTGCCAGCAGCGCCATAGCGGGGGGGCCGCAGACCCAGTACTTC
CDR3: CASSAIAGGPQTQYF

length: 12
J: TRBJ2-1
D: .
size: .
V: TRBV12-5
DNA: TGTGCTAGTTGTGCCTCGATCGGGGAGCAGTTCTTC
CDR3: CASCASIGEQFF

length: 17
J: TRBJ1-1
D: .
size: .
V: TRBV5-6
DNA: TGTGCCAGCAGCCACCGAATGACACTTACAGGGAACACTGAAGCTTTCTTT
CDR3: CASSHRMTLTGNTEAFF

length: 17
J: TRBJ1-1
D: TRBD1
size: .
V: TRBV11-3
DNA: TGTGCCAGCAGTTATCTGGGGACAGGGGGCGTTAACACTGAAGCTTTCTTT
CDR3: CASSYLGTGGVNTEAFF

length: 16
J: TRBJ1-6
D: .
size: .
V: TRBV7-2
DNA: TGTGCCAGCAGCTTGAGGAGCGACCGATATAATTCACCCCTCCACTTT
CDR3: CASSLRSDRYNSPLHF

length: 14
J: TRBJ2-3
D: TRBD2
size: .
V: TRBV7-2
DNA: TGTGCCAGCTGGGACCGGGGGGGTATTGATACGCAGTATTTT
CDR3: CASWDRGGIDTQYF

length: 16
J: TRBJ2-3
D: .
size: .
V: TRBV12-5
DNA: TGTGCTAGTGGTTTCCCCCTAACAGGGATCGAGGATACGCAGTATTTT
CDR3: CASGFPLTGIEDTQYF

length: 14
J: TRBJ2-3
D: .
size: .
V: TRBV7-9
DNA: TGTGCCAGCAGCCCCCGGGGGTTCGAGGATACGCAGTATTTT
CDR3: CASSPRGFEDTQYF

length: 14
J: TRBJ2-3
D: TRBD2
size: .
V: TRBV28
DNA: TGTGCCAGCAGTTCCGGGGGGGAAGCAGATACGCAGTATTTT
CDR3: CASSSGGEADTQYF

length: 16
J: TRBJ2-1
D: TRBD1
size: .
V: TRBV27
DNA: TGTGCCAGCAGTTTAACACAGGGGGATGAGGGCAATGAGCAGTTCTTC
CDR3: CASSLTQGDEGNEQFF

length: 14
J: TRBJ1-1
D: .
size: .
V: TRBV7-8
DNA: TGTGCCAGCAGCTTACAGGGAATAAACACTGAAGCTTTCTTT
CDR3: CASSLQGINTEAFF

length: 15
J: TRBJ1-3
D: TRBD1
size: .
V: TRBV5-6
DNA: TGTGCCAGCAGCCGCACCCCAGGGGGCGCAAACACCATATATTTT
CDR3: CASSRTPGGANTIYF

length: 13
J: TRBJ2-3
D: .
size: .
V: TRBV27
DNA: TGTGCCAGCAGTTTAATGGAGGGGACAGTCCAAAATTTT
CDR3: CASSLMEGTVQNF

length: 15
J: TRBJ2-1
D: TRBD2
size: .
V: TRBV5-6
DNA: TGTGCCAGCAGCCTCCGGGGGGTACCCTACAATGAGCAGTTCTTC
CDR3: CASSLRGVPYNEQFF

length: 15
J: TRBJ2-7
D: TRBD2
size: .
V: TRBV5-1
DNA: TGCGCCAGCAGCATCACTAGCGGGTCCCTCTACGAGCAGTACTTC
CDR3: CASSITSGSLYEQYF

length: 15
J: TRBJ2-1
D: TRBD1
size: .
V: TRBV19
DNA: TGTGCCAGTAGTGGCCGGACAGGATCCTACAATGAGCAGTTCTTC
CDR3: CASSGRTGSYNEQFF

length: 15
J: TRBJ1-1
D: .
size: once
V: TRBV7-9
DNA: TGTGCCAGCAGCTTAGTTGGTGCCAGGACTACTGAAGCTTTCTTT
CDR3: CASSLVGARTTEAFF

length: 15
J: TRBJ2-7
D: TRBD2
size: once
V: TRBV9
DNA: TGTGCCAGCAGCGTTTCCAGCGGGGGGCGTTACGAGCAGTACTTC
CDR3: CASSVSSGGRYEQYF

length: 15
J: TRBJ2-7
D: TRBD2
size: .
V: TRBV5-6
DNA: TGTGCCAGCAGCTTGGGGGCGGGGGGCCTCTACGAGCAGTACTTC
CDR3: CASSLGAGGLYEQYF

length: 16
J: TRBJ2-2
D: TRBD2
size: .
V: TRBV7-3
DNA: TGTGCCAGCAGCTTAGACGGGAGGGGGAACACCGGGGAGCTGTTTTTT
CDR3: CASSLDGRGNTGELFF

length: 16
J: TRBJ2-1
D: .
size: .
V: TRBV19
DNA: TGTGCCAGTAGTATAGGGGCGGGAATGAGGTACAATGAGCAGTTCTTC
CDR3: CASSIGAGMRYNEQFF

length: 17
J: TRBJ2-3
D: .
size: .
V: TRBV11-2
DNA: TGTGCCAGCAGCTTAGTCCTGGCGGGCGGGACCGCAGATACGCAGTATTTT
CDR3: CASSLVLAGGTADTQYF

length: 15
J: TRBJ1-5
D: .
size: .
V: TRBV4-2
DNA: TGTGCCAGCAGCCAAGTCTCGGGTAGCAATCAGCCCCAGCATTTT
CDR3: CASSQVSGSNQPQHF

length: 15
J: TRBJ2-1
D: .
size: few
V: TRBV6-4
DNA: TGTGCCAGCAGTGAGGGCTTCTCATCCTACAATGAGCAGTTCTTC
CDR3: CASSEGFSSYNEQFF

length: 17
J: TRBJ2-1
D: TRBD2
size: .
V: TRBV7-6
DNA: TGTGCCAGCAGCTTATCCGGGGGGGCCGTCTCCTACAATGAGCAGTTCTTC
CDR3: CASSLSGGAVSYNEQFF

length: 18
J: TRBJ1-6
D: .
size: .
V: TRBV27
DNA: TGTGCCAGCAGCTTTATGGTCACGGAGACCTCCTATAATTCACCCCTCCACTTT
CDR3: CASSFMVTETSYNSPLHF

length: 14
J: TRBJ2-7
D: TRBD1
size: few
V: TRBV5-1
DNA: TGCGCCAGCAGCTCGGGACAGGGGGCAGGAGAGCAGTACTTC
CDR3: CASSSGQGAGEQYF

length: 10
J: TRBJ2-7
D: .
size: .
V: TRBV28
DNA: TGTGCCAGCGGGGCGAACGAGCAGTACTTC
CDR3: CASGANEQYF

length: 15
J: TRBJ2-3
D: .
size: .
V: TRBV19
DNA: TGTGCCTCCCGACAGTCCCTCCATTCCACAGATACGCAGTATTTT
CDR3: CASRQSLHSTDTQYF

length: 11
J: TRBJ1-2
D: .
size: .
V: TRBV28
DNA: TGTGCCACCTCCGGGTCGCAAGGCTACACCTTC
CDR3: CATSGSQGYTF

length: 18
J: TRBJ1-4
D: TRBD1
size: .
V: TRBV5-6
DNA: TGTGCCAGCAGCTTGTTGGGACAGGGAACGGAGTGGAGTGAAAAACTGTTTTTT
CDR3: CASSLLGQGTEWSEKLFF

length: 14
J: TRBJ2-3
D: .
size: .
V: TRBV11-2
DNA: TGTGCCAGCAGCTTAGGTAGAAGTACGGATACGCAGTATTTT
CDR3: CASSLGRSTDTQYF

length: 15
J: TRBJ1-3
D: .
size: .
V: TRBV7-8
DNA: TGTGCCAGCAGCTTAGCGCAGGGCTCTGGAAACACCATATATTTT
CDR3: CASSLAQGSGNTIYF

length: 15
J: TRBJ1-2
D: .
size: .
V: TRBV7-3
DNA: TGTGCCAGCAGCCTGGGAGGGGCCTATAACTATGGCTACACCTTC
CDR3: CASSLGGAYNYGYTF

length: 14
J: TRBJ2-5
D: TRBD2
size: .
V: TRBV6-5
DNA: TGTGCCAGCAGTTACTGGGAGGGTCAAGAGACCCAGTACTTC
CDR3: CASSYWEGQETQYF

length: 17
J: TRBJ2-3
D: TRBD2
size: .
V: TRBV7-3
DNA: TGTGCCAGCAGCTTTGGGACTAGCGGGATCTGGACAGATACGCAGTATTTT
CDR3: CASSFGTSGIWTDTQYF

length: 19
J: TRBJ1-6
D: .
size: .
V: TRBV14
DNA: TGTGCCAGCAGCCGAGGCCCGGGCAGGGGCACGCGGATAGATTCACCCCTCCACTTT
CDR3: CASSRGPGRGTRIDSPLHF

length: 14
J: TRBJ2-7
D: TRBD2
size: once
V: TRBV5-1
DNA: TGCGCCAGCAGCTTGGGACTAGCGGGAGAGGAGCAGTACTTC
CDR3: CASSLGLAGEEQYF

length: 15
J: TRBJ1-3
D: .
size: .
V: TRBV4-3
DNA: TGCGCCAGCAGCCAGGGACTCAGCTCTGGAAACACCATATATTTT
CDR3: CASSQGLSSGNTIYF

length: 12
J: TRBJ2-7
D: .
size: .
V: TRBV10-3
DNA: TGTGCCATCAGTGTCTCAGGGAACGAGCAGTACTTC
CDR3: CAISVSGNEQYF